The clone carrying this T cell receptor (beta chain) was seen only a few times. The target antigen is unknown. This sample is drawn from a study of STAT5B mutations in CD4+ large granular lymphocyte leukemia. TCRdb's table, derived via immunoSEQ multiplex PCR, lists solely in-frame clones and lacks some. The sample has around 24,000 clones, 74% seen once. Findings of the study overall: 8/27 top patient clones versus 2/35 control clones were TRBV06-family. Main leukemic clonotypes were patient-specific, but about 25% appeared at low frequency elsewhere.

CDR3 length: 14 amino acids. Per the germline V gene, CDR1 is SGHAT and CDR2 is FQNNGV. The junction had 10 bases not matched to a gene; V was cut back by 5 bases and J by 8 bases. Control samples were healthy donors' buffy coats. J is TRBJ2-5 and V is TRBV11-2; 8 bases agree with TRBD2. The clonotype was recovered from a human donor in good health. What was sequenced was CD4+ T cells from blood buffy coats. CDR3 protein: CASSKTGTSVTQYF. The DNA for the CDR3 is TGTGCCAGCAGCAAGACCGGGACTAGTGTAACCCAGTACTTC.